This entry describes one TCR beta chain. What it binds is unknown. Patients had residual fresh-frozen tumor tissue and more than two years of survival data. This entry is derived from a study of glioma-infiltrating T cells after dendritic cell vaccination. Overall study: Patients received autologous tumor lysate-pulsed dendritic cell vaccination between about 2002 and 2013. Broader study findings: Complete blood and tumor specimen sets were limited to few patients.

The germline V gene encodes CDR1 SGHVS and CDR2 FQNEAQ. The length of the CDR3 is 14 residues. The V gene lost 1 base and the J gene lost 0 bases, with 4 bases spanning the gap. The immunoSEQ assay amplified TCRB CDR3 from up to about 2 ug DNA. TCRdb's table, derived via immunoSEQ multiplex PCR, lists solely in-frame clones and lacks some. The sample includes almost 65,000 clones, approximately 85% of them seen just once. The input for sequencing was blood, taken before dendritic cell vaccination. The TCR comes from a human donor with glioblastoma. The rearrangement uses TRBV7-8 and TRBJ1-5, with D unclear. CDR3 amino acids: CASSLGDSNQPQHF. CDR3 sequence (DNA): TGTGCCAGCAGCTTAGGAGATAGCAATCAGCCCCAGCATTTT.